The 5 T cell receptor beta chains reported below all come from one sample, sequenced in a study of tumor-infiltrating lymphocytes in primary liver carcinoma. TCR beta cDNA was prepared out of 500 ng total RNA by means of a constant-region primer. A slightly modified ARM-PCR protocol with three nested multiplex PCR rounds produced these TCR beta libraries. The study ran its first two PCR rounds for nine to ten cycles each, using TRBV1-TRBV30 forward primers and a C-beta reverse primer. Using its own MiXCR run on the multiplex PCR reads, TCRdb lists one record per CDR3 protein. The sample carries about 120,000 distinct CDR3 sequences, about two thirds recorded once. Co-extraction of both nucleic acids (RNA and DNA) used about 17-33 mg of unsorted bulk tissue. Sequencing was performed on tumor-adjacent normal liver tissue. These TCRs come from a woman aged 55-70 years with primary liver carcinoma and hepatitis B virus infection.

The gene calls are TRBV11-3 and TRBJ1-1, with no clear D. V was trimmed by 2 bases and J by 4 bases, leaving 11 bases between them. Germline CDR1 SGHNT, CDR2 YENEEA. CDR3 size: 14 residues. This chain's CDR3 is CASSLKVAITEAFF. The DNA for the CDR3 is TGTGCCAGCAGCTTAAAAGTGGCGATCACTGAAGCTTTCTTT. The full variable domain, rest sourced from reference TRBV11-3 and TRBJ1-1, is EAGVVQSPRYKIIEKKQPVAFWCNPISGHNTLYWYLQNLGQGPELLIRYENEEAVDDSQLPKDRFSAERLKGVDSTLKIQPAELGDSAVYLCASSLKVAITEAFFGQGTRLTVV.

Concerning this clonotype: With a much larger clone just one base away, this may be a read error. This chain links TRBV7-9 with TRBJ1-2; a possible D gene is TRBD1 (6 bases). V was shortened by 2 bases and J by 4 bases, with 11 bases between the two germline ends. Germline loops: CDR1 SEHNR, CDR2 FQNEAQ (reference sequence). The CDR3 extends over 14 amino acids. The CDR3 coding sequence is TGTGCCAGCAGCTTAACAGGGTTTACCTATGGCTACACCTTC. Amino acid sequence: CASSLTGFTYGYTF.

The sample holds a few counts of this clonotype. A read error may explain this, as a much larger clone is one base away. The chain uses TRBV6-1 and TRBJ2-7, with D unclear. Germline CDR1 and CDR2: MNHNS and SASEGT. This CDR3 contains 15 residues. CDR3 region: CASSDPHYSIYKQYF. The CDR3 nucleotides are TGTGCCAGCAGTGACCCTCACTACTCCATCTACAAGCAGTACTTC.

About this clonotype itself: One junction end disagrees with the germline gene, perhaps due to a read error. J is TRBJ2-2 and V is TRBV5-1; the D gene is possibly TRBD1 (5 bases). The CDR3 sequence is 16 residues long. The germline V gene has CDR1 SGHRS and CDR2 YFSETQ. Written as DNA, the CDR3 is TGCACCAGCAGCTTGGGGCTTGGTCAGGTTTCCGGGGAGCTGTTTTTT. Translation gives CTSSLGLGQVSGELFF.

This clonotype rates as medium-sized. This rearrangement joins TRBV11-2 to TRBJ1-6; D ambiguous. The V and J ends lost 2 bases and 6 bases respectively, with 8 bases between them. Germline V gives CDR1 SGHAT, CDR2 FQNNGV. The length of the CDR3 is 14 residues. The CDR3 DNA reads TGTGCCAGCAGCTTACAGCCTCTTAATTCACCCCTCCACTTT. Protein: CASSLQPLNSPLHF.